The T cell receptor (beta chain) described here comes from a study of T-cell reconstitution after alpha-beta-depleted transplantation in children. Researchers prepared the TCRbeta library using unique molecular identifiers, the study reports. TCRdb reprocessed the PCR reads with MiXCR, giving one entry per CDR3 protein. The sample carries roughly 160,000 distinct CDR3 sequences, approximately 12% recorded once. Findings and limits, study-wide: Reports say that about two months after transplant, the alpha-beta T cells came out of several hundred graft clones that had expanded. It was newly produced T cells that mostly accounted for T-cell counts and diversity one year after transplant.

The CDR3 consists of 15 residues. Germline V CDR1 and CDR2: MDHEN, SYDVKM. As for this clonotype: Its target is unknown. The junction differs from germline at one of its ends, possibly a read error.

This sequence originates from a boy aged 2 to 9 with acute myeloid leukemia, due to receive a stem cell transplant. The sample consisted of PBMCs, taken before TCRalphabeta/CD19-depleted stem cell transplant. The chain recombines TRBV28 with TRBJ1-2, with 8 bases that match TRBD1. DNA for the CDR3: TGTGCCAGCAGTTTACCCTCTGGGACAGGCTATGGCTACCCCTTC. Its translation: CASSLPSGTGYGYPF.